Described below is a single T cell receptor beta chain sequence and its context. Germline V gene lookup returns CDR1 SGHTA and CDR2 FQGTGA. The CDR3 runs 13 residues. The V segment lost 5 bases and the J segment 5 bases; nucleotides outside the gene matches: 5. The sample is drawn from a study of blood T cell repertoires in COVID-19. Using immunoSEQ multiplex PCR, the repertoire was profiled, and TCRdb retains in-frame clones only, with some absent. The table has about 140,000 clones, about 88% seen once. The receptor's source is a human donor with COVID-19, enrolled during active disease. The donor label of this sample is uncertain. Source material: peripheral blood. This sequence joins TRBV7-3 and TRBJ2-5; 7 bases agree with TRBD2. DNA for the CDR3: TGTGCCAGCAGCCCGGCGCGGGAGGAGACCCAGTACTTC. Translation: CASSPAREETQYF.